This entry features one TCR beta chain sequence. Execution of the assay was at deep level. Assay: immunoSEQ multiplex PCR; the TCRdb copy retains only in-frame clones and omits some. This sample has around 450,000 clones, with 70% to 80% found just once. This specimen belongs to a study of shared clonotypes between healthy human individuals. The CDR3 runs to 14 residues. The ends were cut back, 6 bases at V and 1 base at J, with 12 bases in the middle. The germline V gene encodes CDR1 KGHSH and CDR2 LQKENI. Sequenced input: PBMCs. The receptor comes from a middle-aged woman in good health. Some clones in this sample may be carry-over from other donors' samples. V is TRBV18 and J is TRBJ2-5; D might be TRBD1 (5 bases). The CDR3 spells CASSPTDSQETQYF. CDR3 sequence (DNA): TGTGCCAGCTCCCCTACTGACAGCCAAGAGACCCAGTACTTC.